This TCR beta chain was recorded in a study of Graves' ophthalmopathy and Graves' hyperthyroidism. Findings and limits, study-wide: Most expanded clonotypes from thyroid (those above 0.001 frequency) were also found in blood. For separating ophthalmopathy from stable hyperthyroidism, a 13-signature model gave about 90% sensitivity and 80% to 84% specificity.

For repertoire sequencing, the TCR beta CDR3 regions were amplified from RNA transcripts. First-round RT-PCR used HTBI primers; second-round multiplex PCR followed. TCRdb re-called the multiplex PCR reads with MiXCR, one entry per CDR3 protein. Of over a million distinct CDR3 sequences in the sample, about 36% were seen once. A few counts support this clonotype. What it binds is unknown. Germline V gene lookup returns CDR1 SEHNR and CDR2 FQNEAQ (reference sequence). V shed 5 bases, J shed 1 base, and the junction held 8 bases outside the gene matches. The CDR3 has 15 amino acids. Enrollment excluded any patients with other autoimmune diseases, uncontrolled infections, pregnancy or lactation.

The TCR sequence derives from an adult man with Graves' hyperthyroidism. Material: peripheral blood or thyroid tissue (not recorded which). V and J are TRBV7-9 and TRBJ2-7, with 7 bases lining up with TRBD1. The CDR3: CASSPGTANSYEQYF. DNA of the CDR3: TGTGCCAGCAGCCCAGGGACAGCAAATTCCTACGAGCAGTACTTC.